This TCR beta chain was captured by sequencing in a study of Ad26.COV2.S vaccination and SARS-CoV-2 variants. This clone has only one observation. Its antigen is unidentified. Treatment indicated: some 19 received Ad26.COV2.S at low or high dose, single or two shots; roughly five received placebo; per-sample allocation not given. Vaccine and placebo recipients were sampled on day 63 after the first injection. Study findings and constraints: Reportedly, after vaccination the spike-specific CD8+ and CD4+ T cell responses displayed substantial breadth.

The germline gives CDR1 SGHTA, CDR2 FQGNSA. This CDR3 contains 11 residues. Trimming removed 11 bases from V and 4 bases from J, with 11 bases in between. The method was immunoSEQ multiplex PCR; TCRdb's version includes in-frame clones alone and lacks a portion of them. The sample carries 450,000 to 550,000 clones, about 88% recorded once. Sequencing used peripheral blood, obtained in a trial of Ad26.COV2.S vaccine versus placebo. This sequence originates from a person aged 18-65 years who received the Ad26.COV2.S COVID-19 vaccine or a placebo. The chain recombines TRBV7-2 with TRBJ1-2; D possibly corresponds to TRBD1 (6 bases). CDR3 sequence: CACQGGYGYTF. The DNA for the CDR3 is TGTGCCTGTCAAGGGGGCTATGGCTACACCTTC.